The 30 T cell receptor beta chains listed next were all sequenced from one sample in a study of blood T cell repertoires in COVID-19. Only in-frame clones appear in the TCRdb table, and some are missing; sequencing was by immunoSEQ multiplex PCR. The sample holds about 320,000 clones, 90% seen once. Input material: PBMCs or T cells enriched from blood (not recorded which). The receptors come from a woman under 40 who had been exposed to COVID-19.

The chain recombines TRBV30 with TRBJ1-5; 11 bases line up with TRBD1. The J segment lost 5 bases and the V segment lost 4 bases, leaving 4 bases of the junction unmatched. The CDR3 extends over 14 amino acids. Germline CDR1 is GTSNPN and CDR2 is SVGIG (reference sequence). The CDR3 region has the DNA TGTGCCTGGACTCGGGACAGGGGGGATCAGCCCCAGCATTTT. Protein: CAWTRDRGDQPQHF.

CDR3 residues: CAISESRSGGLYGYTF. The DNA for the CDR3 is TGTGCCATCAGTGAGTCGAGGTCAGGAGGACTGTATGGCTACACCTTC. V is TRBV10-3 and J is TRBJ1-2; no reliable D call. With 0 bases removed from V and 5 bases from J, the gap between germline ends came to 16 bases. CDR1 and CDR2 from the germline V gene are ENHRY and SYGVKD. CDR3 length: 16 residues.

V is TRBV7-9 and J is TRBJ2-1; no definite D call. Germline lookup yields CDR1 SEHNR and CDR2 FQNEAQ (reference sequence). The CDR3 length is 13 residues. V was cut by 3 bases and J by 3 bases, with 6 bases left in between. CDR3 residues: CASSFPGYNEQFF. The CDR3 DNA follows: TGTGCCAGCAGCTTTCCGGGCTACAATGAGCAGTTCTTC.

The J gene is TRBJ1-2, the V gene TRBV5-6; 7 bases line up with TRBD1. Germline V gene data show CDR1 as SGHDT and CDR2 as YYEEEE. The V and J ends lost 4 bases and 2 bases, in that order; junction bases with no gene match: 8. The CDR3 runs to 15 residues. The CDR3 DNA reads TGTGCCAGCAGCGAGAGGTTGACAGGGAACTATGGCTACACCTTC. Residues: CASSERLTGNYGYTF.

The rearrangement links TRBV5-1 to TRBJ2-1, with TRBD1 matching 7 bases. Germline V lookup: CDR1 SGHRS, CDR2 YFSETQ. Trimming took 9 bases from V and 7 from J; bases not matched to a gene: 13. The CDR3 is 14 residues long. CDR3: CATSHRTGQNEQFF. The CDR3 bases are TGCGCCACCAGTCATAGGACAGGCCAAAATGAGCAGTTCTTC.

This chain joins TRBV7-9 and TRBJ2-1; no reliable D call. Germline assignment: CDR1 SEHNR and CDR2 FQNEAQ (reference sequence). The CDR3 contains 16 residues. V shed 0 bases and J shed 6 bases, with 15 bases lying between them. The CDR3 loop is CASSLAHYGTPNEQFF. The CDR3 DNA follows: TGTGCCAGCAGCTTAGCGCACTACGGAACGCCCAATGAGCAGTTCTTC. Complete variable domain (other parts from reference TRBV7-9 and TRBJ2-1): DTGVSQNPRHKITKRGQNVTFRCDPISEHNRLYWYRQTLGQGPEFLTYFQNEAQLEKSRLLSDRFSAERPKGSFSTLEIQRTEQGDSAMYLCASSLAHYGTPNEQFFGPGTRLTVL.

The rearrangement uses TRBV5-1 and TRBJ2-7, with a tentative D call TRBD2 (5 bases). The CDR3 is made up of 16 amino acids. Trimming removed 0 bases at V and 0 bases at J, with 13 bases between. Germline CDR1 and CDR2: SGHRS and YFSETQ. This CDR3 reads CASSLGSSGNSYEQYF. DNA of the CDR3: TGCGCCAGCAGCTTGGGCTCCTCCGGGAACTCCTACGAGCAGTACTTC.

This clone was counted between two and nine times. The DNA for the CDR3 is TGTGCCAGCGGCCAAGCCTACAATGAGCAGTTCTTC. Protein product: CASGQAYNEQFF. This rearrangement joins TRBV12-3 or TRBV12-4 to TRBJ2-1; D is undetermined. The CDR3 has 12 amino acids. Trimming removed 8 bases at V and 2 bases at J, with 7 bases between.

The chain is built from TRBV4-3 and TRBJ2-7; 7 bases are shared with TRBD2. V was pared by 0 bases and J by 7 bases, with 12 bases of the junction left unmatched. Germline CDR1 and CDR2: LGHNA and YSLEER. The length of the CDR3 is 16 residues. The CDR3 here is CASSQDLFGGGEEQYF. In nucleotides, the CDR3 is TGCGCCAGCAGCCAAGATCTCTTCGGGGGAGGGGAAGAGCAGTACTTC.

The chain is built from TRBV11-2 and TRBJ1-2, with 9 nucleotides matching TRBD1. After removal of 5 bases from V and 5 bases from J, the junction contained 6 bases not matched to a gene. Germline V lookup: CDR1 SGHAT, CDR2 FQNNGV. CDR3 length: 14 amino acids. The chain's CDR3 is CASSPTGGAYGYTF. CDR3 nucleotides: TGTGCCAGCAGCCCTACAGGGGGCGCGTATGGCTACACCTTC.

The gene calls are TRBV7-2 and TRBJ1-1; perhaps TRBD1 as D (6 bases). Germline V gene lookup returns CDR1 SGHTA and CDR2 FQGNSA. Between the trimmed V and J ends, which lost 4 bases and 5 bases, there was a span of 14 bases. The CDR3 is 14 amino acids. The CDR3 DNA sequence: TGTGCCAGCAGCTCCCGGCAGGGGCCGACTGAAGCTTTCTTT. It yields the protein CASSSRQGPTEAFF.

V gene TRBV5-1 combines with J gene TRBJ1-1, with TRBD1 matching 9 bases. CDR3 size: 16 residues. CDR1 and CDR2 from the germline V gene are SGHRS and YFSETQ. V gave up 3 bases and J gave up 0 bases; unmatched junction bases: 6. The CDR3 here is CASSYGQGRVNTEAFF. For the CDR3, the DNA is TGCGCCAGCAGCTACGGACAGGGGAGGGTGAACACTGAAGCTTTCTTT.

This chain uses TRBV7-6 with TRBJ1-1, with a tentative D call TRBD1 (5 bases). The CDR3 is made up of 16 amino acids. Deletions cut 0 bases from V and 2 bases from J, with 13 bases between. Germline V gives CDR1 SGHVS, CDR2 FNYEAQ. The CDR3 coding sequence is TGTGCCAGCAGCTTAGCGCGAGCGGGGGAAAACACTGAAGCTTTCTTT. Translated, it gives CASSLARAGENTEAFF. Supplemented by reference TRBV7-6 and TRBJ1-1, the full variable domain reads GAGVSQSPRYKVTKRGQDVALRCDPISGHVSLYWYRQALGQGPEFLTYFNYEAQQDKSGLPNDRFSAERPEGSISTLTIQRTEQRDSAMYRCASSLARAGENTEAFFGQGTRLTVV.

The gene calls are TRBV7-2 and TRBJ2-3; TRBD1 matches at 8 bases. The CDR3 runs to 19 residues. Germline-derived CDR1 and CDR2 are SGHTA and FQGNSA. Trimming at V came to 5 bases and at J to 4 bases, leaving 20 bases not matched to a gene. The CDR3 sequence is CASSPWTGSRVHQSDTQYF. The CDR3 DNA reads as TGTGCCAGCAGCCCATGGACAGGGTCGCGAGTTCACCAGTCAGATACGCAGTATTTT.

This clone was recorded only once. V gene TRBV3-1 (or the pseudogene TRBV3-2) combines with J gene TRBJ2-7; 9 bases are a match to TRBD2. CDR1 LGHDT and CDR2 YNNKEL come from the germline V gene (reference sequence). The CDR3 covers 16 residues. The J segment lost 5 bases and the V segment lost 0 bases, leaving 8 bases of the junction unmatched. CDR3 protein: CASSQDFRRGGDEQYF. CDR3 sequence (DNA): TGTGCCAGCAGCCAAGATTTTCGGCGGGGGGGCGACGAGCAGTACTTC.

This chain uses TRBV5-6 with TRBJ2-7; maybe TRBD2 (5 bases). The CDR3 has 13 residues. Germline values: CDR1 SGHDT, CDR2 YYEEEE. V lost 4 bases and J lost 5, with 13 bases in between. CDR3 DNA sequence: TGTGCCAGCAGCGCCACTAGATCCGACGAGCAGTACTTC. Translating gives CASSATRSDEQYF.

The V call is TRBV2, the J call TRBJ2-7, with 8 nucleotides matching TRBD1. Losses at the gene ends were 8 bases for V and 6 bases for J; bases not matched to a gene: 15. The CDR3 totals 15 residues. CDR1 and CDR2 from the germline V gene are SNHLY and FYNNEI. The CDR3 spells CASWLNRQGRSEQYF. The CDR3 nucleotides read TGTGCCAGCTGGTTAAACCGACAGGGGAGGAGCGAGCAGTACTTC.

The chain employs TRBV6-9 and TRBJ1-2; 7 bases are shared with TRBD1. CDR3 length equals 15 residues. Germline V gene sequence: CDR1 MNHGY, CDR2 SVAAGI. With V trimmed by 5 bases and J by 2 bases, 8 bases remained unmatched. The CDR3 protein is CASSRLWDSNYGYTF. CDR3 bases: TGTGCCAGCAGTAGACTTTGGGACAGCAACTATGGCTACACCTTC.

The rearrangement joins TRBV9 to TRBJ1-6, with 7 bases fitting TRBD1. The length of the CDR3 is 15 residues. Per the germline V gene, CDR1 is SGDLS and CDR2 is YYNGEE. V lost 4 bases and J lost 7; bases outside the gene matches: 8. CDR3 in DNA: TGTGCCAGCAGCCCCCTGACAGGGCTGAATTCACCCCTCCACTTT. Its protein product is CASSPLTGLNSPLHF.

The V gene is TRBV3-1 (or the pseudogene TRBV3-2), the J gene TRBJ2-1, with 10 bases aligning to TRBD1. The CDR3 length is 17 residues. V was clipped by 4 bases and J by 3 bases; unmatched bases: 9. The germline V gene encodes CDR1 LGHDT and CDR2 YNNKEL (reference sequence). The chain's CDR3 is CASSPSLGDRGYNEQFF. For the CDR3, the DNA is TGTGCCAGCAGCCCGTCCCTGGGGGACAGGGGCTACAATGAGCAGTTCTTC.

The chain combines TRBV19 with TRBJ1-4; 9 bases line up with TRBD1. V shed 9 bases, J shed 0 bases, and the junction held 5 bases outside the gene matches. This CDR3 is 15 amino acids long. Looked up from germline, CDR1 is LNHDA and CDR2 is SQIVND (reference sequence). The CDR3 DNA sequence: TGTGCCAGCCGGGACAGGGAGACAACTAATGAAAAACTGTTTTTT. Translation: CASRDRETTNEKLFF.

The chain's CDR3 is CATSRDYEVHSGNTIYF. For the CDR3, the DNA is TGTGCCACCAGCAGAGATTATGAGGTTCACTCTGGAAACACCATATATTTT. This sequence joins TRBV15 and TRBJ1-3; no reliable D call. There are 17 residues in the CDR3. V was trimmed by 0 bases and J by 0 bases, leaving 12 bases between them. Germline V gene sequence: CDR1 LNHNV, CDR2 YYDKDF (reference sequence).

The gene calls are TRBV7-9 and TRBJ1-1, with D unresolved. The V gene's germline CDR1 is SEHNR and CDR2 FQNEAQ (reference sequence). This CDR3 spans 15 amino acids. Trimming took 1 base from V and 0 from J, leaving 9 bases between them. CDR3 nucleotide sequence: TGTGCCAGCAGCTTAGGCTCAGTTCTGAACACTGAAGCTTTCTTT. Protein product: CASSLGSVLNTEAFF.

This clone was seen just once. This sequence joins TRBV19 and TRBJ1-2; D is perhaps TRBD1 (5 bases). The ends were cut back, 5 bases at V and 4 bases at J, with 17 bases in the middle. Germline loops: CDR1 LNHDA, CDR2 SQIVND (reference sequence). The CDR3 length is 15 residues. DNA for the CDR3: TGTGCCAGTAGTGCCCTGGGGGAGGGCGGCTATGGCTACACCTTC. It translates to CASSALGEGGYGYTF.

The chain employs TRBV24-1 and TRBJ2-5; D perhaps matches TRBD2 (6 bases). Germline V lookup: CDR1 KGHDR, CDR2 SFDVKD. This CDR3 region has 14 residues. The V end lost 4 bases, the J end lost 4 bases, and 12 bases lay between the germline ends. CDR3 sequence reads: CATSDPTGVETQYF. CDR3 nucleotides: TGTGCCACCAGTGACCCTACGGGGGTAGAGACCCAGTACTTC.

There are a few counts of this clone. The chain links TRBV10-3 to TRBJ1-2, with a tentative D call TRBD1 (5 bases). Germline CDR1 is ENHRY and CDR2 is SYGVKD. Trimming removed 4 bases at V and 6 bases at J, with 15 bases between. The CDR3 runs to 14 residues. CDR3 sequence (DNA): TGTGCCATCAGTGGACGGGGCAGGGAGGATGGCTACACCTTC. Translated: CAISGRGREDGYTF.

The gene calls are TRBV5-1 and TRBJ2-2, with 9 bases that match TRBD1. The germline V gene has CDR1 SGHRS and CDR2 YFSETQ. The ends lost 4 bases at V and 3 bases at J; junction bases unmatched: 13. This CDR3 is built from 18 residues. The CDR3 region has the DNA TGCGCCAGCAGCCGCGGAACGTTTAGGGACAGGGACACCGGGGAGCTGTTTTTT. This gives the protein CASSRGTFRDRDTGELFF. Full variable domain (remainder filled in from reference TRBV5-1 and TRBJ2-2): KAGVTQTPRYLIKTRGQQVTLSCSPISGHRSVSWYQQTPGQGLQFLFEYFSETQRNKGNFPGRFSGRQFSNSRSEMNVSTLELGDSALYLCASSRGTFRDRDTGELFFGEGSRLTVL.

The chain links TRBV10-3 to TRBJ2-7; tentatively, D is TRBD2 (6 bases). CDR1 is ENHRY and CDR2 is SYGVKD in the germline V gene. V was shortened by 0 bases and J by 9 bases, with 9 bases between the two germline ends. The CDR3 extends over 12 amino acids. For the CDR3, the DNA is TGTGCCATCAGTGAGTCCTTGGAGGGGCAGTACTTC. It codes for CAISESLEGQYF.

The chain carries TRBV19 and TRBJ1-2, with TRBD1 identical over 9 bases. Germline CDR1 and CDR2: LNHDA and SQIVND (reference sequence). With V trimmed by 6 bases and J by 7 bases, 9 bases remained unmatched. CDR3 length: 14 residues. The chain's CDR3 is CASRETGGKVGYTF. The DNA for the CDR3 is TGTGCCAGTAGGGAGACAGGGGGAAAAGTTGGCTACACCTTC.

J is TRBJ2-3 and V is TRBV5-4; 11 bases are a match to TRBD2. CDR1 and CDR2 from the germline V gene are SGHNT and YYREEE (reference sequence). CDR3 length equals 15 residues. V shed 3 bases and J 5 bases; nucleotides not matched to a gene: 5. The CDR3: CASSSSGGLGDTQYF. The CDR3 coding sequence is TGTGCCAGCAGCTCTAGCGGGGGGCTGGGAGATACGCAGTATTTT. The variable domain in full, completed from reference TRBV5-4 and TRBJ2-3, reads ETGVTQSPTHLIKTRGQQVTLRCSSQSGHNTVSWYQQALGQGPQFIFQYYREEENGRGNFPPRFSGLQFPNYSSELNVNALELDDSALYLCASSSSGGLGDTQYFGPGTRLTVL.